The 21 T cell receptor beta chains given below trace back to one sample, sequenced in a study of blood T cells in healthy people across ages. PCR was performed a second time for about 6 to 12 cycles using a sample-barcoded 5' primer and a J-beta primer mix. TCRdb redid the calling of the 5' RACE reads with MiXCR, one entry per CDR3 protein. The sample consists of roughly 1.5 million distinct CDR3 sequences, roughly 43% of them appearing once. Sequenced sample: blood. These receptor sequences come from a woman between 18 and 29 years old in good health.

This clonotype occurred a few times. V is TRBV7-9 and J is TRBJ2-5; D possibly corresponds to TRBD2 (6 bases). In germline, CDR1 is SEHNR, CDR2 FQNEAQ (reference sequence). The V gene lost 2 bases and the J gene lost 5 bases, with 18 bases spanning the gap. This CDR3 spans 16 amino acids. CDR3: CASSLLGQGGVETQYF. CDR3 sequence (DNA): TGTGCCAGCAGCTTACTTGGGCAGGGAGGAGTCGAGACCCAGTACTTC.

J is TRBJ1-4 and V is TRBV12-3 or TRBV12-4; TRBD1 matches 7 bases. V dropped 7 bases and J dropped 8; count of bases not matched to a gene: 10. The CDR3 runs to 14 residues. CDR3 loop: CASTQNRGGEKLFF. CDR3 DNA: TGTGCCAGCACCCAGAACAGGGGCGGAGAAAAACTGTTTTTT.

This chain links TRBV6-5 with TRBJ2-3, with unresolved D. The ends were cut back, 3 bases at V and 1 base at J, with 17 bases in the middle. CDR1 is MNHEY and CDR2 is SVGAGI in the germline V gene. CDR3 length equals 17 residues. CDR3 protein: CASSYDRRSGRTDTQYF. The CDR3 DNA follows: TGTGCCAGCAGTTATGACCGCCGGAGTGGCCGCACAGATACGCAGTATTTT.

This clonotype has only a few counts. The chain is built from TRBV20-1 and TRBJ1-2, with a possible D match to TRBD1 (5 bases). There are 15 residues in the CDR3. V lost 2 bases and J 5 bases, leaving 18 bases between the germline ends. CDR1 is DFQATT and CDR2 is SNEGSKA in the germline V gene (reference sequence). CDR3 loop: CSARPQGGGGYGYTF. The CDR3, as DNA: TGCAGTGCTAGACCCCAAGGCGGGGGGGGTTATGGCTACACCTTC.

In this sample, this clonotype turned up many times. J is TRBJ2-7 and V is TRBV4-2, with 9 bases that match TRBD2. The CDR3 runs to 17 residues. Germline V lookup: CDR1 LGHNA, CDR2 YNFKEQ. Trimming at V came to 0 bases and at J to 4 bases, leaving 10 bases not matched to a gene. CDR3: CASSQDVWREGLYEQYF. Here the CDR3 DNA reads TGTGCCAGCAGCCAAGATGTTTGGCGGGAGGGCCTATACGAGCAGTACTTC.

The sample holds a few counts of this clonotype. The chain employs TRBV7-2 and TRBJ2-7, with a weak D call TRBD1 (5 bases). In germline, CDR1 is SGHTA, CDR2 FQGNSA. Trimming took 1 base from V and 1 from J, leaving 8 bases between them. The CDR3 covers 14 residues. CDR3: CASSLDRNSYEQYF. In DNA, the CDR3 is TGTGCCAGCAGCTTAGACAGGAATTCCTACGAGCAGTACTTC.

The rearrangement joins TRBV12-1 to TRBJ1-2. TRBV12-1 is labeled a pseudogene. The CDR3 is made up of 15 amino acids. The CDR3 loop is CASSFEASSSYGYTF. As DNA, the CDR3 is TGTGCCAGCAGCTTTGAGGCCAGCAGTTCCTATGGCTACACCTTC.

This clonotype has just one count. The chain couples TRBV20-1 to TRBJ1-2, with D possibly being TRBD1 (5 bases). There are 11 residues in the CDR3. In germline, CDR1 is DFQATT, CDR2 SNEGSKA (reference sequence). The V gene lost 6 bases and the J gene lost 0 bases, with 5 bases spanning the gap. CDR3 region: CSAQANYGYTF. In DNA form, the CDR3 reads TGCAGTGCACAGGCTAACTATGGCTACACCTTC.

The chain links TRBV6-5 to TRBJ1-1; D remains ambiguous. The CDR3 extends over 12 amino acids. Trimming left V 2 bases short and J 10 bases short, with 11 bases between. Germline lookup yields CDR1 MNHEY and CDR2 SVGAGI. The CDR3 spells CASSYQWGRAFF. The CDR3 DNA reads as TGTGCCAGCAGTTACCAGTGGGGTCGAGCTTTCTTT.

The V call is TRBV5-6, the J call TRBJ1-2; D remains ambiguous. CDR1 is SGHDT, CDR2 YYEEEE, per germline. The CDR3 contains 15 residues. V was shortened by 3 bases and J by 4 bases, with 16 bases between the two germline ends. CDR3 coding DNA: TGTGCCAGCAGCTCGGGCCCCACCGGGCCCTATGGCTACACCTTC. Its translation is CASSSGPTGPYGYTF.

This clonotype was observed at least ten times. The CDR3 loop reads CASSSDRGSYNEQFF. DNA of the CDR3: TGTGCCAGCAGCTCCGACAGGGGCTCCTACAATGAGCAGTTCTTC. This chain links TRBV7-2 with TRBJ2-1; 8 nucleotides align to TRBD1. Losses at the gene ends were 4 bases for V and 0 bases for J; bases not matched to a gene: 2. Germline assignment: CDR1 SGHTA and CDR2 FQGNSA. This CDR3 contains 15 residues.

The sample holds one count of this clonotype. The genes are TRBV7-9 and TRBJ2-1; no definite D call. The germline V and J ends were trimmed by 11 bases and 7 bases, with 18 bases remaining between them. The CDR3 totals 13 residues. In germline, CDR1 is SEHNR, CDR2 FQNEAQ (reference sequence). As DNA, the CDR3 is TGTGCCTCTGCTGACCCCGGTTGGAATGAGCAGTTCTTC. Its protein product is CASADPGWNEQFF.

This clonotype was found a few times. The chain employs TRBV7-6 and TRBJ1-5; D possibly corresponds to TRBD1 (6 bases). This CDR3 region has 16 residues. Trimming pared 5 bases from V and 2 bases from J, leaving 16 bases between. The germline V gene has CDR1 SGHVS and CDR2 FNYEAQ. The DNA for the CDR3 is TGTGCCAGCAGCCGCGGGGGGGCAGGTGGCAATCAGCCCCAGCATTTT. This codes for CASSRGGAGGNQPQHF.

CDR3: CASSRGRGPYGYTF. CDR3 nucleotides: TGTGCCAGCAGTCGGGGTAGGGGTCCCTATGGCTACACCTTC. V and J are TRBV28 and TRBJ1-2, with D tentatively TRBD1 (5 bases). The V end was cut by 5 bases, the J end by 4 bases, with 14 bases between. The CDR3 runs 14 residues. Looked up from germline, CDR1 is MDHEN and CDR2 is SYDVKM.

The chain employs TRBV20-1 and TRBJ1-4; 11 bases line up with TRBD1. Germline assignment: CDR1 DFQATT and CDR2 SNEGSKA (reference sequence). The V and J ends lost 6 bases and 8 bases, in that order; junction bases with no gene match: 11. The CDR3 has 15 amino acids. The DNA of the CDR3 is TGCAGTGCGCCAGGACAGGGGGCCGGAGAAGAAAAACTGTTTTTT. It specifies CSAPGQGAGEEKLFF.

This clonotype was seen at least ten times. This chain connects TRBV11-1 to TRBJ2-1, with D perhaps matching TRBD2 (5 bases). The CDR3 consists of 12 residues. From germline, CDR1 is SGHAT and CDR2 FQDESV (reference sequence). Between the trimmed V and J ends, which lost 6 bases and 6 bases, there was a span of 9 bases. The CDR3: CASRSGGNEQFF. The CDR3 nucleotides are TGTGCCAGCAGATCAGGAGGCAATGAGCAGTTCTTC.

This chain connects TRBV20-1 to TRBJ2-7; perhaps D is TRBD1 or TRBD2 (5 bases each). Germline values: CDR1 DFQATT, CDR2 SNEGSKA (reference sequence). CDR3 length: 15 residues. V shed 0 bases and J shed 0 bases, with 12 bases lying between them. The CDR3 coding sequence is TGCAGTGCTAGAGATCGGGCAGGGAGCTCCTACGAGCAGTACTTC. Amino acid sequence: CSARDRAGSSYEQYF.

The gene calls are TRBV30 and TRBJ2-5; D unclear. CDR1 GTSNPN and CDR2 SVGIG come from the germline V gene (reference sequence). This CDR3 is 14 amino acids long. V gave up 0 bases and J gave up 4 bases, with 12 bases separating them. The CDR3 DNA reads TGTGCCTGGAGTGTACAAAGCACACTAGAGACCCAGTACTTC. This sequence encodes CAWSVQSTLETQYF.

This clonotype was recorded a few times. The J gene is TRBJ2-5, the V gene TRBV6-6; D not resolved. CDR1 MNHNY and CDR2 SVGAGI come from the germline V gene (reference sequence). Trimming removed 2 bases at V and 2 bases at J, with 12 bases between. CDR3 length equals 15 residues. CDR3 amino acids: CASSYERPPQETQYF. CDR3 sequence (DNA): TGTGCCAGCAGTTACGAGAGGCCTCCTCAAGAGACCCAGTACTTC.

For this clonotype: An end of the junction differs from the germline gene, which may be a read error. The V and J genes are TRBV20-1 and TRBJ2-7, with TRBD2 matching 11 bases. Germline loops: CDR1 DFQATT, CDR2 SNEGSKA (reference sequence). The CDR3 spans 14 residues. The CDR3 region is CSARLAGGSYGQYF. The CDR3 coding sequence is TGCAGTGCTAGACTAGCGGGGGGCTCCTACGGGCAGTACTTC.

The chain recombines TRBV20-1 with TRBJ2-5; D gene unclear. Between the trimmed V and J ends, which lost 6 bases and 11 bases, there was a span of 19 bases. The CDR3 has 12 amino acids. The germline V gene encodes CDR1 DFQATT and CDR2 SNEGSKA (reference sequence). In DNA form, the CDR3 reads TGCAGTGCCACCAACTCAAGCAATGAGCAGTACTTC. It translates to CSATNSSNEQYF.